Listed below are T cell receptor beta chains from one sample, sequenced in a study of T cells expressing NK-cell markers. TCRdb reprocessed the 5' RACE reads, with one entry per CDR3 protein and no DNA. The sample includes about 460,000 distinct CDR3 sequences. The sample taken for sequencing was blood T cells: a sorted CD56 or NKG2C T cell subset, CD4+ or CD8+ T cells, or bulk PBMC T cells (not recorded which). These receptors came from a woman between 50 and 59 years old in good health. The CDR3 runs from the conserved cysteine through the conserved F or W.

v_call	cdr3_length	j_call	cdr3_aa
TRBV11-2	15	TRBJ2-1	CASSLRREGQDEQFF
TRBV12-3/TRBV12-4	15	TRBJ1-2	CASSFRWGRNYGYTF
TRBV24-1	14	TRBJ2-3	CATSGPYSTDTQYF
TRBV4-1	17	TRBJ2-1	CASSQDRGGASYNEQFF
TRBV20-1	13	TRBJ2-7	CSARGGRVYEQYF
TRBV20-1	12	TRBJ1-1	CRTGRVSTEAFF
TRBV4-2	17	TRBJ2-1	CASSQEITSGRVYEQFF
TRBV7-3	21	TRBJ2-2	CASSLKVPKRLTKLNTGELFF
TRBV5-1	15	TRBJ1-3	CASSLEGQRGNTIYF
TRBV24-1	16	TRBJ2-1	CATSDLSATGSNEQFF
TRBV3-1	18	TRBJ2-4	CASSQDFSGRLAKNIQYF
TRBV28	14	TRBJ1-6	CASTKGTLRSPLHF
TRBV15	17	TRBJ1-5	CATSRGGRTGTNQPQHF
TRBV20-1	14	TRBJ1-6	CSALDRAGDSPLHF
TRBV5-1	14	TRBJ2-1	CASSLGPGPNEQFF
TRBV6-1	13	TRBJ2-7	CASTPIGSYEQYF
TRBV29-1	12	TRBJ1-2	CSVEAGVSVYTF
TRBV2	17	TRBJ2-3	CASSDAKLAGSTDTQYF
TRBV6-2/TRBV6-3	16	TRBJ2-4	CASSSLARLAKNIQYF
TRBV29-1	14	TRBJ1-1	CSVEGRGANTEAFF
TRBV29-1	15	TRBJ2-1	CSVDSGLANYNEQFF
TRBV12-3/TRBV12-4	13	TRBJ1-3	CAISVLLGNTIYF
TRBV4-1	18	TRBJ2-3	CASSQAPPRGSLTDTQYF
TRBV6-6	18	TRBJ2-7	CASSYPQSRTSGSLVQYF
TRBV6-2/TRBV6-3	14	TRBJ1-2	CASRSPGQAYGYTF
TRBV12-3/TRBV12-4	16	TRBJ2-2	CASSLGSGRRTGELFF
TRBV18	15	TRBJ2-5	CASSVAGTSVETQYF
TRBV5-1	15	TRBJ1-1	CASRRRGRLDTEAFF
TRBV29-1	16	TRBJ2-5	CSVEDKGGGLQETQYF
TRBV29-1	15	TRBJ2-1	CSARAGLAGLNEQFF
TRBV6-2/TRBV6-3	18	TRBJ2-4	CASSYPGLAVLAKNIQYF
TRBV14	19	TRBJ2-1	CASSQASGRTPSSYNEQFF
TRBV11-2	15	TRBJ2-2	CASSLVQGGTGELFF
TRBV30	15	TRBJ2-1	CAWRGDSLGVDEQFF
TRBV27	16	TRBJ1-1	CASSLMQARGDTEAFF
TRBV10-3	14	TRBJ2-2	CAIRNLDATGELFF
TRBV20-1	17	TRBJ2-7	CSARDSGLAGGTYEQYF
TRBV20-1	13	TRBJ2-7	CSAMGAVNYEQYF
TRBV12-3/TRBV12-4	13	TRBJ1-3	CASSRDRGYTIYF
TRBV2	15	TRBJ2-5	CASTPTSGRSETQYF
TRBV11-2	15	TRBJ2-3	CASSLEPTRRYTQYF
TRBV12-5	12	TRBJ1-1	CASVTPLGEAFF
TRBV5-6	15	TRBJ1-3	CASSLNWDRGPTIYF
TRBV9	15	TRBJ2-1	CASSATPDGNNEQFF
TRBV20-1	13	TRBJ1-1	CSARDSWFTEAFF
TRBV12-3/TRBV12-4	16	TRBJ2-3	CASSLAGPPSTDTQYF
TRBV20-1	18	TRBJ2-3	CSARLPAGGPISTDTQYF